This T cell receptor beta chain was sequenced during a study of shared clonotypes between healthy human individuals. This clone was counted once. Its matching antigen is unknown. General study points: The study's rarefaction showed incomplete sorted-subset sequencing despite large depth.

The assay was immunoSEQ multiplex PCR, and TCRdb's table has in-frame clones only and misses some. In the table there are roughly 1.4 million clones, just under 99% of which are singletons. The clonotype was recovered from a man under 40 in good health. The sequenced sample was naive CD4+ T cells sorted from blood. Noted subset: CD45RA+ positively selected.

The CDR3 coding sequence is TGCGCCAGCAGCTTGTCGTGGATCCCCAATGAGCAGTTCTTC. Amino acid sequence: CASSLSWIPNEQFF. The chain recombines TRBV5-1 with TRBJ2-1; D is ambiguous. Germline V gives CDR1 SGHRS, CDR2 YFSETQ. Trimming took 1 base from V and 6 from J, leaving 11 bases between them. CDR3 length equals 14 residues. The variable domain in full, with the rest retrieved from reference TRBV5-1 and TRBJ2-1, is KAGVTQTPRYLIKTRGQQVTLSCSPISGHRSVSWYQQTPGQGLQFLFEYFSETQRNKGNFPGRFSGRQFSNSRSEMNVSTLELGDSALYLCASSLSWIPNEQFFGPGTRLTVL.